A selection of T cell receptor beta chains follows, all from one sample in a study of blood T cell repertoires in COVID-19. Assay: immunoSEQ multiplex PCR; the TCRdb copy retains only in-frame clones and omits some. Of about 39,000 clones in the sample, 70% to 90% were seen once. Sequencing used peripheral blood. These receptor sequences come from a man aged 60 to 75 in a cohort sampled during active COVID-19. Each CDR3 is given with its conserved first and last residue. The D gene is left open where the match is weak. Not all rows give a size; the values are once, few, many and, for expanded clones, a class.

NA | TRBJ2-5 | TRBV2 | TRBD2 | TGTGCCAGCAGCCTGGGGGGGTGGGAGACCCAGTACTTC | CASSLGGWETQYF
NA | TRBJ2-1 | TRBV10-3 | NA | TGTGCCATCAGTGATGGCGGGGCCTACAGCTCCTACAATGAGCAGTTCTTC | CAISDGGAYSSYNEQFF
NA | TRBJ1-6 | TRBV30 | NA | TGTGCCTGCGTAAAAGGACAGAACTATAATTCACCCCTCCACTTT | CACVKGQNYNSPLHF
NA | TRBJ1-2 | TRBV15 | NA | TGTGCCACCAGCAGAGACAGGGTCTATGGCTACACCTTC | CATSRDRVYGYTF
few | TRBJ2-1 | TRBV3-1/TRBV3-2 | TRBD2 | TGTGCCAGCAGGACCGGGACTAGCTCCTACAATGAGCAGTTCTTC | CASRTGTSSYNEQFF
NA | TRBJ2-3 | TRBV11-2 | NA | TGTGCCAGCAGCTCCAACAGCGCCGGGAGAGGTGATACGCAGTATTTT | CASSSNSAGRGDTQYF
NA | TRBJ1-2 | TRBV6-5 | NA | TGTGCCAGCCTGAGGGCAGGAGGTGTAGATGGCTACACCTTC | CASLRAGGVDGYTF
NA | TRBJ1-2 | TRBV27 | TRBD1 | TGTGCCAGCAGTCTAGGGGGACAGGGGACCTATGGCTACACCTTC | CASSLGGQGTYGYTF
once | TRBJ2-7 | TRBV3-1/TRBV3-2 | TRBD2 | TGTGCCAGCAGCCAATGGGGATCGGGACTAGTACCGACCGAGCAGTACTTC | CASSQWGSGLVPTEQYF
NA | TRBJ1-2 | TRBV10-3 | NA | TGTGCCATCAGTGGACAGGACAACTATGGCTACACCTTC | CAISGQDNYGYTF
NA | TRBJ2-1 | TRBV18 | TRBD2 | TGTGCCAGCTCACTGGGACTAGCGGGGTCCAACAATGAGCAGTTCTTC | CASSLGLAGSNNEQFF
NA | TRBJ2-5 | TRBV6-5 | NA | TGTGCCACCGTAAACCAGGGATTTGCGACCCAGTACTTC | CATVNQGFATQYF
few | TRBJ1-1 | TRBV13 | NA | TGTGCCAGCAGCTTGGGGGGGGTAGTGAACACTGAAGCTTTCTTT | CASSLGGVVNTEAFF
NA | TRBJ2-7 | TRBV6-1 | NA | TGTGCCAGCAGTGAATCCCAGGTAACACGGGGGTACGAGCAGTACTTC | CASSESQVTRGYEQYF
NA | TRBJ2-1 | TRBV2 | TRBD2 | TGTGCCAGCAGTCCCCCGCGGGGGAACTCCTACAATGAGCAGTTCTTC | CASSPPRGNSYNEQFF
NA | TRBJ1-6 | TRBV4-2 | TRBD1 | TGTGCCAGCAGCCAAGAGGGACAGGGTAATTCACCCCTCCACTTT | CASSQEGQGNSPLHF
NA | TRBJ1-1 | TRBV4-3 | NA | TGCGCCAGCAGCGCCCGGGACACCAACACTGAAGCTTTCTTT | CASSARDTNTEAFF
once | TRBJ2-3 | TRBV6-5 | TRBD2 | TGTGCCACAGGTTTGGGAGGGGCAGGGACAGATACGCAGTATTTT | CATGLGGAGTDTQYF
NA | TRBJ2-5 | TRBV5-5 | NA | TGTGCCAGCAGCCGATGGGGGACACAAGAGACCCAGTACTTC | CASSRWGTQETQYF
NA | TRBJ2-3 | TRBV7-3 | TRBD2 | TGTGCCAGCAGCCCCGGGACTAGCGGTAGCACAGATACGCAGTATTTT | CASSPGTSGSTDTQYF
NA | TRBJ1-1 | TRBV7-2 | TRBD1 | TGTGCCAGCAGCTGGGACAGAGGGGTGGGTGAAGCTTTCTTT | CASSWDRGVGEAFF
NA | TRBJ2-6 | TRBV5-4 | TRBD1 | TGTGCCAGCAGCGCGAGTCAGGGGGCACTCCAGGCTGGGGCCAACGTCCTGACTTTC | CASSASQGALQAGANVLTF
NA | TRBJ2-7 | TRBV5-1 | NA | TGCGCCAGCAGCTCTAAGGGGACTGAGCAGTACTTC | CASSSKGTEQYF
NA | TRBJ1-6 | TRBV11-2 | NA | TGTGCCAGCAGCTTAGGGGAGAGTTCACCCCTCCACTTT | CASSLGESSPLHF
NA | TRBJ2-7 | TRBV5-1 | TRBD1 | TGCGCCAGCAGCACCGGACAGGGCTACGAGCAGTACTTC | CASSTGQGYEQYF
NA | TRBJ1-6 | TRBV30 | TRBD1 | TGTGCCTGGAGGGGTCGACAGGGTAATAATTCACCCCTCCACTTT | CAWRGRQGNNSPLHF
NA | TRBJ2-3 | TRBV6-4 | TRBD2 | TGTGCCAGCGGGAGTAGCGGGACGGGTACGCAGTATTTT | CASGSSGTGTQYF
NA | TRBJ2-3 | TRBV5-8 | NA | TGTGCCAGCAGCTTGTCCGCAGATACGCAGTATTTT | CASSLSADTQYF
NA | TRBJ1-2 | TRBV27 | NA | TGTGCCAGCGGCCGAACGGCGGGGCTTGGCTACACCTTC | CASGRTAGLGYTF
NA | TRBJ1-4 | TRBV25-1 | NA | TGTGCCAGCAGTGGTGGGTGGGAGGTTGCAACTAATGAAAAACTGTTTTTT | CASSGGWEVATNEKLFF
NA | TRBJ2-2 | TRBV28 | NA | TGTGCCAGCAGTTGGACAGCCACCGGGGAGCTGTTTTTT | CASSWTATGELFF
NA | TRBJ1-1 | TRBV7-9 | NA | TGTGCCAGCAGCGAGGGATCCACTGAAGCTTTCTTT | CASSEGSTEAFF